One and the same sample provided the 20 T cell receptor beta chains below, sequenced in a study of post-analysis software for immune sequencing data. Study-wide results and limits: Among five TRBV segments more frequent in patients than controls were TRBV5-6, TRBV5-1 and TRBV20-1.

No antigen has been assigned to these receptors. Sequencing libraries made from TCR beta cDNA carried unique molecular identifiers. TCRdb reprocessed the PCR reads via MiXCR and lists one record per CDR3 protein. The repertoire consists of just over 250,000 distinct CDR3 sequences, with 36% occurring once and the leading ten covering around 5.2%. Input material: blood. The receptors were sampled from a girl under 18 with multiple sclerosis.

This clonotype occurred a few times. The chain uses TRBV27 and TRBJ1-6; D is unclear. From germline, CDR1 is MNHEY and CDR2 SMNVEV (reference sequence). The CDR3 sequence is 16 residues long. Trimming took 3 bases from V and 0 from J, leaving 9 bases between them. The CDR3 nucleotides are TGTGCCAGCAGTTTTGACCTTCCCTCCTATAATTCACCCCTCCACTTT. Protein: CASSFDLPSYNSPLHF.

To note about this clonotype: A read error is possible here, since a much larger clone lies one base away. V gene TRBV10-3 combines with J gene TRBJ1-6, with 7 positions matching TRBD1. The CDR3 covers 15 residues. The germline V gene has CDR1 ENHRY and CDR2 SYGVKD. The CDR3 loop is CVISDLTGSNSPLHF. The DNA of the CDR3 is TGTGTCATCAGTGATCTGACAGGGTCAAACTCACCCCTCCACTTT.

On this clonotype: A much larger clone sits a single nucleotide away, making a read error possible. J is TRBJ2-1 and V is TRBV10-3; a possible D gene is TRBD2 (5 bases). The germline V gene encodes CDR1 ENHRY and CDR2 SYGVKD. V was trimmed by 5 bases and J by 12 bases, leaving 14 bases between them. The CDR3 extends over 12 amino acids. This CDR3 reads CAISWPGSGQFF. The CDR3 coding sequence is TGTGCCATCAGTTGGCCGGGGAGTGGGCAGTTCTTC.

V is TRBV7-9 and J is TRBJ2-1; the D is unclear. Trimming removed 1 base at V and 6 bases at J, with 1 base between. Germline CDR1 and CDR2: SEHNR and FQNEAQ (reference sequence). The CDR3 is 11 amino acids. CDR3 sequence: CASSLVNEQFF. The DNA of the CDR3 is TGTGCCAGCAGCTTAGTCAATGAGCAGTTCTTC.

For the CDR3, the DNA is TGCAGTGGGGAGAACTATGGCTACACCTTC. The encoded protein is CSGENYGYTF. J is TRBJ1-2 and V is TRBV20-1; D is unclear. The CDR3 has 10 residues. V lost 7 bases to trimming and J lost 2 bases, with 5 bases between them. Germline V lookup: CDR1 DFQATT, CDR2 SNEGSKA (reference sequence).

The chain carries TRBV25-1 and TRBJ2-2, with 11 bases that match TRBD2. The V and J ends lost 2 bases and 3 bases, in that order; junction bases with no gene match: 11. From germline, CDR1 is MGHDK and CDR2 SYGVNS. The CDR3 is 19 residues long. CDR3 nucleotides: TGTGCCAGCAGTGAACACAGGGGTAGCGGGGGGGCAGACACCGGGGAGCTGTTTTTT. It codes for CASSEHRGSGGADTGELFF.

In this sample, this clonotype turned up many times. V usage is TRBV24-1 and J usage is TRBJ2-1; 7 bases are shared with TRBD2. V gave up 2 bases and J gave up 5 bases; unmatched junction bases: 2. CDR1 and CDR2 (germline): KGHDR, SFDVKD. The CDR3 is 14 residues long. The CDR3: CATSDSRGDNEQFF. The CDR3 DNA sequence: TGTGCCACCAGTGATTCACGGGGGGACAATGAGCAGTTCTTC.

In its sample, this clonotype was seen a few times. The chain combines TRBV7-3 with TRBJ2-1; 8 nucleotides align to TRBD2. The germline V gene has CDR1 SGHTA and CDR2 FQGTGA. CDR3 length: 15 amino acids. V was pared by 0 bases and J by 5 bases, with 3 bases of the junction left unmatched. The CDR3 nucleotides are TGTGCCAGCAGCTTAACTTTAGCGGGAAACAATGAGCAGTTCTTC. Its translation is CASSLTLAGNNEQFF. The full variable domain, completed using reference TRBV7-3 and TRBJ2-1, is GAGVSQTPSNKVTEKGKYVELRCDPISGHTALYWYRQSLGQGPEFLIYFQGTGAADDSGLPNDRFFAVRPEGSVSTLKIQRTERGDSAVYLCASSLTLAGNNEQFFGPGTRLTVL.

V is TRBV2 and J is TRBJ2-4; the D gene could be TRBD1 or TRBD2 (6 bases each). Gene TRBJ2-7 matches the end of the DNA better, so the J call may be wrong. This CDR3 spans 12 amino acids. The germline V gene encodes CDR1 SNHLY and CDR2 FYNNEI. CDR3 in amino acids: CASLGGGDEQYF. CDR3 bases: TGTGCCAGCCTCGGGGGCGGGGACGAGCAGTACTTC.

This clonotype was seen ten or more times. V is TRBV7-2 and J is TRBJ2-4; the D is unclear. From germline, CDR1 is SGHTA and CDR2 FQGNSA. V lost 5 bases, J lost 1 base, and 15 bases lay in between. The CDR3 is 16 residues long. For the CDR3, the DNA is TGTGCCAGCAGCCCAACATTTGGGCTGGCCAAAAACATTCAGTACTTC. Protein product: CASSPTFGLAKNIQYF.

J is TRBJ2-1 and V is TRBV7-2, with 7 bases fitting TRBD2. CDR1 SGHTA and CDR2 FQGNSA come from the germline V gene. CDR3 length: 12 residues. The V segment lost 8 bases and the J segment 9 bases; nucleotides outside the gene matches: 7. The DNA for the CDR3 is TGTGCCAGCGGCGGGAGAGGATTTGAGCAGTTCTTC. Amino acid sequence: CASGGRGFEQFF.

V gene TRBV11-2 combines with J gene TRBJ1-1; maybe TRBD1 (6 bases). V was shortened by 3 bases and J by 5 bases, with 10 bases between the two germline ends. The CDR3 length is 13 residues. CDR1 and CDR2 (germline): SGHAT, FQNNGV. The CDR3 sequence: CASSFNRETEAFF. CDR3 DNA sequence: TGTGCCAGCAGCTTCAACAGGGAGACTGAAGCTTTCTTT.

This clonotype was found many times. This chain links TRBV20-1 with TRBJ1-2; weak D call: TRBD1 (6 bases). Deletions cut 1 base from V and 8 bases from J, with 14 bases between. Looked up from germline, CDR1 is DFQATT and CDR2 is SNEGSKA (reference sequence). The CDR3 covers 13 residues. CDR3 amino acids: CSARVGAGEGYTF. The CDR3 DNA reads TGCAGTGCTAGAGTCGGGGCAGGGGAAGGCTACACCTTC.

This clonotype occurred many times. The chain is built from TRBV5-1 and TRBJ2-7; a weak D match, TRBD1 (5 bases). CDR1 is SGHRS, CDR2 YFSETQ, per germline. CDR3 size: 12 residues. Between the trimmed V and J ends, which lost 4 bases and 7 bases, there was a span of 12 bases. Written as DNA, the CDR3 is TGCGCCAGCAGCCGAGACAGAGGAGAGCAGTACTTC. It specifies CASSRDRGEQYF.

The V call is TRBV18, the J call TRBJ2-6; possibly TRBD2 for D (6 bases). In germline, CDR1 is KGHSH, CDR2 LQKENI. V lost 3 bases and J lost 2, with 8 bases in between. The CDR3 contains 15 residues. The CDR3 bases are TGTGCCAGCTCACCTCCGGGGGCTGGGGCCAACGTCCTGACTTTC. This codes for CASSPPGAGANVLTF.

In this sample, this clonotype turned up many times. V and J are TRBV6-6 and TRBJ2-7, with D uncertain. The V end lost 7 bases, the J end lost 2 bases, and 21 bases lay between the germline ends. CDR3 length equals 16 residues. The germline V gene encodes CDR1 MNHNY and CDR2 SVGAGI (reference sequence). The CDR3 DNA reads TGTGCCAGCAACCCCCAGCCGGGTCCCTCTGCCTACGAGCAGTACTTC. Its protein is CASNPQPGPSAYEQYF.

This clonotype was seen a few times. The V and J genes are TRBV6-1 and TRBJ2-7, with D perhaps matching TRBD1 (6 bases). Trimming shortened V by 2 bases and J by 6 bases, and 14 bases separated the two germline ends. The length of the CDR3 is 14 residues. From germline, CDR1 is MNHNS and CDR2 SASEGT. The CDR3: CASSERSWGPEQYF. The DNA of the CDR3 is TGTGCCAGCAGTGAAAGATCATGGGGGCCCGAGCAGTACTTC.

This clonotype has at least ten counts. The V and J genes are TRBV11-2 and TRBJ2-5, with TRBD2 matching over 13 bases. This CDR3 has 15 residues. The J segment lost 5 bases and the V segment lost 3 bases, leaving 3 bases of the junction unmatched. CDR1 SGHAT and CDR2 FQNNGV come from the germline V gene. The CDR3, as DNA: TGTGCCAGCAGCTTCGGGACTAGCGGGGTTGAGACCCAGTACTTC. It translates to CASSFGTSGVETQYF.

With regard to this clonotype: A much bigger clone sits one base away, suggesting this may be a read error. The chain recombines TRBV12-3 or TRBV12-4 with TRBJ1-6; unclear D gene. This CDR3 comprises 12 residues. Here the CDR3 reads CASSLWPKPRHF. In DNA, the CDR3 is TGTGCCAGCAGTTTATGGCCAAAGCCCCGCCACTTT.

This clonotype has at least ten counts. The chain joins TRBV4-2 to TRBJ1-5; no firm D call. The CDR3 consists of 13 residues. The germline V gene has CDR1 LGHNA and CDR2 YNFKEQ. Trimming left V 0 bases short and J 9 bases short, with 9 bases between. In DNA form, the CDR3 reads TGTGCCAGCAGCCAAGAGGCCCCACCGCCCCAGCATTTT. This gives the protein CASSQEAPPPQHF.